What follows describes a single T cell receptor beta chain. This specimen comes from a study of blood T cell repertoires in COVID-19. Clones were read by immunoSEQ multiplex PCR, and TCRdb kept only the in-frame ones, dropping some. This table has roughly 70,000 clones, just over 90% appearing once. CDR1 KGHSH and CDR2 LQKENI come from the germline V gene. The V end was cut by 0 bases, the J end by 1 base, with 6 bases between. The CDR3 contains 15 residues. This receptor was taken from a man between 50 and 59 years old with COVID-19, enrolled during active disease. The chain uses TRBV18 and TRBJ2-2; D is unclear. Sequencing was done on a sample of peripheral blood. In DNA, the CDR3 is TGTGCCAGCTCACCACCTTCCATGAACACCGGGGAGCTGTTTTTT. Protein: CASSPPSMNTGELFF.